Presented here are 12 T cell receptor beta chains from one specimen sequenced in a study of blood T cell repertoires in COVID-19. Measured with immunoSEQ multiplex PCR; TCRdb has only the in-frame clones, and not every one. The sample comprises roughly 59,000 clones, around 79% of which are singletons, and roughly 10% rests with the top ten. Specimen: peripheral blood. The receptors originated from a human donor in a cohort sampled during active COVID-19.

The V gene is TRBV4-3, the J gene TRBJ2-7; 7 nucleotides match TRBD2. This CDR3 has 16 amino acids. The J segment lost 7 bases and the V segment lost 1 base, leaving 13 bases of the junction unmatched. The V gene's germline CDR1 is LGHNA and CDR2 YSLEER. CDR3 sequence (DNA): TGCGCCAGCAGCCAAGCTTTAACTAGCGCGGCCCTGGAGCAGTACTTC. This encodes CASSQALTSAALEQYF.

This clone has a single count. The rearrangement links TRBV5-1 to TRBJ2-6; 9 bases map to TRBD1. The junction had 8 bases not matched to a gene; V was cut back by 3 bases and J by 1 base. The CDR3 spans 18 residues. Germline V CDR1 and CDR2: SGHRS, YFSETQ. CDR3 protein: CASSSSPGTGSGANVLTF. As DNA, the CDR3 is TGCGCCAGCAGCTCAAGTCCCGGGACAGGGTCTGGGGCCAACGTCCTGACTTTC.

The rearrangement joins TRBV2 to TRBJ2-1; 7 bases line up with TRBD2. The germline V gene encodes CDR1 SNHLY and CDR2 FYNNEI. The length of the CDR3 is 13 residues. After removal of 8 bases from V and 10 bases from J, the junction contained 11 bases not matched to a gene. CDR3 coding DNA: TGTGCCAGCCACTGGGGAAGGGGAGGGGAGCAGTTCTTC. Its protein product is CASHWGRGGEQFF.

The J gene is TRBJ1-5, the V gene TRBV9, with 8 bases matching TRBD1. Germline V lookup: CDR1 SGDLS, CDR2 YYNGEE. This CDR3 is built from 14 residues. The V and J ends lost 3 bases and 6 bases, in that order; junction bases with no gene match: 5. The CDR3 region is CASSGGTGGQPQHF. The CDR3 nucleotides are TGTGCCAGCAGCGGAGGGACAGGAGGTCAGCCCCAGCATTTT.

In its sample, this clone was seen a few times. The rearrangement joins TRBV28 to TRBJ2-7; 10 bases agree with TRBD1. Per the germline V gene, CDR1 is MDHEN and CDR2 is SYDVKM. CDR3 length: 15 residues. The V gene end was trimmed by 5 bases and the J gene end by 7 bases; junction bases not matched to a gene: 11. CDR3 DNA sequence: TGTGCCAGCAGTCCAACTGGACAGGGGGTGAGGGAGCAGTACTTC. Translated: CASSPTGQGVREQYF.

The rearrangement uses TRBV28 and TRBJ2-1; TRBD1 agrees at 7 bases. This CDR3 has 15 amino acids. Trimming removed 10 bases from V and 4 bases from J; junction bases left unmatched: 13. In germline, CDR1 is MDHEN, CDR2 SYDVKM. CDR3 in DNA: TGTGCCACCCAAGACCCCGGGACAGCTTACAATGAGCAGTTCTTC. It is translated as CATQDPGTAYNEQFF. Looking up the rest from reference TRBV28 and TRBJ2-1 gives the full variable domain: DVKVTQSSRYLVKRTGEKVFLECVQDMDHENMFWYRQDPGLGLRLIYFSYDVKMKEKGDIPEGYSVSREKKERFSLILESASTNQTSMYLCATQDPGTAYNEQFFGPGTRLTVL.

The chain uses TRBV4-2 and TRBJ2-7; 8 positions match TRBD2. The germline gives CDR1 LGHNA, CDR2 YNFKEQ. This CDR3 is built from 15 residues. V shed 1 base and J 3 bases; nucleotides not matched to a gene: 5. This CDR3 is CASSQVTSGNYEQYF. DNA for the CDR3: TGTGCCAGCAGCCAAGTTACTAGCGGCAACTACGAGCAGTACTTC.

The V gene is TRBV18, the J gene TRBJ2-2; 9 nucleotides match TRBD1. V shed 3 bases and J 1 base; nucleotides not matched to a gene: 0. Per germline, CDR1 KGHSH and CDR2 LQKENI. This CDR3 is 15 amino acids long. In DNA form, the CDR3 reads TGTGCCAGCTCACCGGGACAGGGGAACACCGGGGAGCTGTTTTTT. This translates into CASSPGQGNTGELFF.

The chain has TRBV28 and TRBJ2-3; 11 nucleotides align to TRBD2. Germline CDR1 reads MDHEN; CDR2 reads SYDVKM. With V trimmed by 4 bases and J by 0 bases, 12 bases remained unmatched. The CDR3 has 19 residues. As DNA, the CDR3 is TGTGCCAGCAGTTCGATAGCGGGAGGGGGTTGGTATAGCACAGATACGCAGTATTTT. Translation gives CASSSIAGGGWYSTDTQYF.

The rearrangement links TRBV4-3 to TRBJ2-3; tentative D call: TRBD2 (7 bases). Trimming stripped 1 base from V and 2 bases from J, with 16 bases between. Germline loops: CDR1 LGHNA, CDR2 YSLEER. The CDR3 contains 17 residues. The CDR3 loop reads CASSQGGASGDTDTQYF. The CDR3 DNA follows: TGCGCCAGCAGCCAAGGGGGGGCTAGCGGCGACACAGATACGCAGTATTTT.

This chain uses TRBV11-2 with TRBJ2-1; 7 nucleotides line up with TRBD2. Trimming at V came to 5 bases and at J to 4 bases, leaving 11 bases not matched to a gene. CDR3 length: 16 amino acids. Per the germline V gene, CDR1 is SGHAT and CDR2 is FQNNGV. The CDR3 loop reads CASSALSGIIYNEQFF. In DNA, the CDR3 is TGTGCCAGCAGCGCCCTAAGCGGGATTATATACAATGAGCAGTTCTTC.

The J gene is TRBJ2-2, the V gene TRBV18, with a weak D call TRBD1 (6 bases). The CDR3 spans 16 residues. The V end was cut by 5 bases, the J end by 2 bases, with 15 bases between. CDR1 is KGHSH and CDR2 is LQKENI in the germline V gene. This CDR3 is CASSMDSTANTGELFF. CDR3 nucleotides: TGTGCCAGCTCAATGGACAGTACCGCTAACACCGGGGAGCTGTTTTTT.